This TCR beta chain came from a study of siplizumab effects on memory and regulatory T cells. Study outcomes and limitations: Many proliferating CD4+ or CD8+ clones remained unclassified. Roughly 75-96% of them could not be assigned either a naive or a memory phenotype. Where siplizumab was present, mappable alloreactive CD4+ clones averaged about 67% Treg-derived, compared with 25% to 30% in controls. Unstimulated subsets captured only a minor fraction of alloreactive clones. Naive T cell populations appeared to exhibit greater diversity than memory cells and appeared to be major alloresponse contributors.

From germline, CDR1 is SEHNR and CDR2 FQNEAQ (reference sequence). There are 13 residues in the CDR3. V lost 5 bases and J lost 13, with 20 bases in between. Comments on this clone: What it binds is not known.

Generated by immunoSEQ multiplex PCR, the TCRdb table keeps only in-frame clones and is missing some. The sample holds about 40,000 clones, 89% seen once. The V and J genes are TRBV7-9 and TRBJ1-2, with D maybe TRBD1 (6 bases). This TCR came from a human donor in good health. Sequenced sample: naive CD4+ T cells sorted from blood. The CDR3 loop is CASSRSGGLSFTF. As DNA, the CDR3 is TGTGCCAGCAGCCGGTCCGGGGGCCTTTCCTTCACCTTC. Based on the CDR3 plus reference TRBV7-9 and TRBJ1-2, the full variable domain is DTGVSQNPRHKITKRGQNVTFRCDPISEHNRLYWYRQTLGQGPEFLTYFQNEAQLEKSRLLSDRFSAERPKGSFSTLEIQRTEQGDSAMYLCASSRSGGLSFTFGSGTRLTVV.